The subject of this entry is one TCR beta chain. Its matching antigen is unknown. V was shortened by 3 bases and J by 4 bases, with 23 bases between the two germline ends. The CDR3 length is 18 residues. Germline CDR1 SGDLS, CDR2 YYNGEE. The data stem from a study of blood T cells in healthy people across ages. For the second PCR, which ran for roughly 6 to 12 cycles, a sample-barcoded 5' primer and a J-beta primer mix were used. TCRdb called the 5' RACE reads again in MiXCR, with one record for every CDR3 protein. Seen here are 1.5 million to 2 million distinct CDR3 sequences, 30% to 35% observed once, and the top ten hold roughly 12%. Study-wide results and limits: Greater diversity and more naive CD4+ cells were seen in long-lived donors than in aged donors.

The sequence came from a woman aged 25-40 years in good health. The V gene is TRBV9, the J gene TRBJ2-1, with D perhaps matching TRBD1 or TRBD2 (6 bases each). Specimen: blood. CDR3 coding DNA: TGTGCCAGCAGCGGGGGGGACATATTAATCAGTCTTTACAATGAGCAGTTCTTC. Amino acid sequence: CASSGGDILISLYNEQFF.